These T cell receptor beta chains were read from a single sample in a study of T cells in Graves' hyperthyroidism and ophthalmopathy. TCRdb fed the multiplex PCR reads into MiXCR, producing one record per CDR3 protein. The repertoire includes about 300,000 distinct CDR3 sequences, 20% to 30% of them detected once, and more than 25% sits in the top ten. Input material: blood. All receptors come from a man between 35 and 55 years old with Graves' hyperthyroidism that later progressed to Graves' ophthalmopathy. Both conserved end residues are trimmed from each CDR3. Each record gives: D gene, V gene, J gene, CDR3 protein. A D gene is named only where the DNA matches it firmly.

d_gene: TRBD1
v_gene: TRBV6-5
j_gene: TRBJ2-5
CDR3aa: ASTRRDRETQY

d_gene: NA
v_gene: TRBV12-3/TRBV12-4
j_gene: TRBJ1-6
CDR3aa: ASSFQGPNSPLH

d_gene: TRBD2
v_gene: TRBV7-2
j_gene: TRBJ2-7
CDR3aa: ASSSSGTSGSSPQY

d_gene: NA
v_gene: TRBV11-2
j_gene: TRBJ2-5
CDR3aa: ASSLHSRETQY

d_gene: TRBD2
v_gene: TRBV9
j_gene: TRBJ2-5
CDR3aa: ASSVGPFGLAGQETQY

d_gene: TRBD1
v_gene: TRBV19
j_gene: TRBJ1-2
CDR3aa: ASSARRDRGPDYGYT

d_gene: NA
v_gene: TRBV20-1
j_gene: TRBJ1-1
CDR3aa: SAFSLQGGDPTEAF

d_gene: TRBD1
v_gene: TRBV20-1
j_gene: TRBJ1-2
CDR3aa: SAGRTGGRRGGYT

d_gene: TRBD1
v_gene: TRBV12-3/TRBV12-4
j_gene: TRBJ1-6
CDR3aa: ASSGPGGTTSKFNSPLH

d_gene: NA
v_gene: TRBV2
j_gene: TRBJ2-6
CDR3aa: ASSESAGGANVLT

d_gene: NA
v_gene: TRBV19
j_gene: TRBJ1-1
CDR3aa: ASSSPYRSSAEAF

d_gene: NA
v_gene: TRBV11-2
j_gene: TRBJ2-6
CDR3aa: ASIPANVLT

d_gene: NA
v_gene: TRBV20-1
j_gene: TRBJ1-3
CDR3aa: SASYGNTIY

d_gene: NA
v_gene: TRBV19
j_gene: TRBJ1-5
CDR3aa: ASSYIESASNQPQH

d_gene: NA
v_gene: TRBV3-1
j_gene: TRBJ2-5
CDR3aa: ASRQGELQETQY

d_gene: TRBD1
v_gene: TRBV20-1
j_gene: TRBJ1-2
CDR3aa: SATKNTRGQGGGYT

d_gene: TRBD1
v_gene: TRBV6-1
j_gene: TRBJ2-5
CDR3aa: ASSGPGKTGGMETQY

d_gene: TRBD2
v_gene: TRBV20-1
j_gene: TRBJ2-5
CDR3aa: SARVPLGTSVQETQY

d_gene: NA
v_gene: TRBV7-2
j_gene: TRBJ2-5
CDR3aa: ASSFQRLVGTETQY

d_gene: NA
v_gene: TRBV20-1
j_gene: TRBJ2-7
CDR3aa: SARDGARELFYEQY

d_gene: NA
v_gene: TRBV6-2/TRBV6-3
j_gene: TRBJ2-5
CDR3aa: ASSHGEAGPILGETQY

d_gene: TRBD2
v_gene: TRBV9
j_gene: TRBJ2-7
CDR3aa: VSSPGTSGYEQY

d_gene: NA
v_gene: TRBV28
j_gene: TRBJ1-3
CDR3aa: ASSFPGPRLAGNTIY

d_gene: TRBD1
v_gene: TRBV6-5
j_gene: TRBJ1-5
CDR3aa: ASSYRQGRGDQPQH

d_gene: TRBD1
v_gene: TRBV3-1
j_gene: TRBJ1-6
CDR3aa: ASSQGDREVSPLH

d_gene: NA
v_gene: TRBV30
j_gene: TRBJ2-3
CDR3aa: AWSVGGISTDTQY

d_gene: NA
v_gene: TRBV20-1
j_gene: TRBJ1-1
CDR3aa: SARPNGLSNTEAF

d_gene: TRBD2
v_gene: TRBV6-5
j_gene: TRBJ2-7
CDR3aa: ASSYRVSSGMGEQY

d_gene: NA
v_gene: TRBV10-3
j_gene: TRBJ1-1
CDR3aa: AISRNKQGNTEAF

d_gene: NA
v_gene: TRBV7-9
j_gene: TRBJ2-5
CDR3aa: ASTPFGGTLQETQY

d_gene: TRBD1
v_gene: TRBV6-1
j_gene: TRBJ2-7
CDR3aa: ASSRTGIEQY